Listed below are T cell receptor beta chains from one sample, sequenced in a study of T cells after posttransplantation cyclophosphamide. TCRdb keeps only in-frame clones here, not all; method: immunoSEQ multiplex PCR. The table has about 53,000 clones, more than 70% seen once. Specimen: PBMCs. Receptors were obtained from a man aged 25 to 40 with a blood cancer, CMV-positive, and with a related stem cell donor. CDR3s include the opening cysteine and the closing phenylalanine or tryptophan. Each record gives: clone size, J gene, D gene, V gene, CDR3 protein, CDR3 DNA. A D gene is named only where the DNA matches it firmly. Size is omitted from some rows. Given values are once, few, many or a class for expanded clones.

abundance: -
j_gene: TRBJ2-5
d_gene: TRBD1
v_gene: TRBV9
CDR3aa: CASSVQDRDSQETQYF
CDR3nt: TGTGCCAGCAGCGTCCAAGACCGGGACAGCCAAGAGACCCAGTACTTC

abundance: -
j_gene: TRBJ1-1
d_gene: -
v_gene: TRBV19
CDR3aa: CASGRHTEAFF
CDR3nt: TGTGCCAGTGGGAGGCATACTGAAGCTTTCTTT

abundance: -
j_gene: TRBJ1-5
d_gene: -
v_gene: TRBV30
CDR3aa: CAWRKSGGNQPQHF
CDR3nt: TGTGCCTGGAGAAAATCGGGCGGGAATCAGCCCCAGCATTTT

abundance: -
j_gene: TRBJ2-7
d_gene: TRBD2
v_gene: TRBV28
CDR3aa: CASRRLAGGNHEQYF
CDR3nt: TGTGCCAGCAGACGTCTAGCGGGAGGTAACCACGAGCAGTACTTC

abundance: once
j_gene: TRBJ2-3
d_gene: -
v_gene: TRBV4-2
CDR3aa: CASSQVRGSRDTQYF
CDR3nt: TGTGCCAGCAGCCAAGTAAGAGGGTCGCGGGATACGCAGTATTTT

abundance: once
j_gene: TRBJ1-5
d_gene: -
v_gene: TRBV28
CDR3aa: CASSSGYSNQPQHF
CDR3nt: TGTGCCAGCAGTTCGGGGTATAGCAATCAGCCCCAGCATTTT

abundance: -
j_gene: TRBJ2-6
d_gene: TRBD2
v_gene: TRBV7-3
CDR3aa: CASSFRAGTGANVLTF
CDR3nt: TGTGCCAGCAGCTTTCGAGCGGGAACTGGGGCCAACGTCCTGACTTTC

abundance: -
j_gene: TRBJ2-1
d_gene: TRBD2
v_gene: TRBV23-1
CDR3aa: CARAGGPGEQFF
CDR3nt: TGCGCCAGAGCGGGAGGGCCGGGTGAGCAGTTCTTC

abundance: -
j_gene: TRBJ1-5
d_gene: TRBD1
v_gene: TRBV4-1
CDR3aa: CASSPGTGRRNQPQHF
CDR3nt: TGCGCCAGCAGCCCAGGGACAGGGAGACGCAATCAGCCCCAGCATTTT

abundance: once
j_gene: TRBJ2-6
d_gene: -
v_gene: TRBV6-1
CDR3aa: CASSERRGTGANVLTF
CDR3nt: TGTGCCAGCAGTGAAAGGAGGGGTACTGGGGCCAACGTCCTGACTTTC

abundance: -
j_gene: TRBJ2-3
d_gene: TRBD1
v_gene: TRBV27
CDR3aa: CASSFTGVGTDTQYF
CDR3nt: TGTGCCAGCAGTTTCACAGGGGTTGGCACAGATACGCAGTATTTT

abundance: few
j_gene: TRBJ1-2
d_gene: TRBD1
v_gene: TRBV2
CDR3aa: CASTPPPRDRGQDGYTF
CDR3nt: TGTGCCAGCACCCCACCCCCTAGGGACAGGGGGCAAGATGGCTACACCTTC

abundance: -
j_gene: TRBJ2-5
d_gene: -
v_gene: TRBV5-1
CDR3aa: CASSSVAGTQETQYF
CDR3nt: TGCGCCAGCAGCTCTGTAGCCGGTACCCAAGAGACCCAGTACTTC

abundance: -
j_gene: TRBJ2-7
d_gene: TRBD1
v_gene: TRBV2
CDR3aa: CASRWTGTDEQYF
CDR3nt: TGTGCCAGCAGATGGACAGGGACCGACGAGCAGTACTTC

abundance: -
j_gene: TRBJ2-2
d_gene: -
v_gene: TRBV29-1
CDR3aa: CSVPSVGNTGELFF
CDR3nt: TGCAGCGTGCCTAGCGTAGGGAACACCGGGGAGCTGTTTTTT

abundance: -
j_gene: TRBJ2-1
d_gene: TRBD2
v_gene: TRBV6-6
CDR3aa: CASSYSAGTSGNEQFF
CDR3nt: TGTGCCAGCAGTTACTCAGCAGGGACTAGCGGCAATGAGCAGTTCTTC

abundance: -
j_gene: TRBJ2-1
d_gene: TRBD2
v_gene: TRBV29-1
CDR3aa: CSVESGLAGSGRRKQFF
CDR3nt: TGCAGCGTTGAAAGCGGACTAGCGGGATCCGGGCGACGGAAACAGTTCTTC

abundance: once
j_gene: TRBJ2-7
d_gene: TRBD1
v_gene: TRBV6-1
CDR3aa: CASTRDRGSYEQYF
CDR3nt: TGTGCCAGCACCCGGGACAGGGGCTCCTACGAGCAGTACTTC

abundance: -
j_gene: TRBJ1-1
d_gene: TRBD1
v_gene: TRBV19
CDR3aa: CASSVTGTGDVRAEAFF
CDR3nt: TGTGCCAGTAGTGTCACCGGGACAGGGGACGTGAGAGCTGAAGCTTTCTTT

abundance: -
j_gene: TRBJ1-1
d_gene: -
v_gene: TRBV30
CDR3aa: CAWTSGHPNTEAFF
CDR3nt: TGTGCCTGGACATCGGGACACCCGAACACTGAAGCTTTCTTT

abundance: -
j_gene: TRBJ2-7
d_gene: TRBD2
v_gene: TRBV25-1
CDR3aa: CASSHQYSGSAYEQYF
CDR3nt: TGTGCCAGCAGTCACCAATATAGCGGGAGTGCCTACGAGCAGTACTTC

abundance: -
j_gene: TRBJ2-2
d_gene: -
v_gene: TRBV15
CDR3aa: CATSRVRGELFF
CDR3nt: TGTGCCACCAGCAGAGTTCGCGGGGAGCTGTTTTTT

abundance: -
j_gene: TRBJ2-7
d_gene: TRBD2
v_gene: TRBV5-5
CDR3aa: CASSWGLAGAYEQYF
CDR3nt: TGTGCCAGCAGCTGGGGACTAGCGGGGGCCTACGAGCAGTACTTC

abundance: few
j_gene: TRBJ1-4
d_gene: -
v_gene: TRBV28
CDR3aa: CASNTGGSEKLFF
CDR3nt: TGTGCCAGCAATACAGGTGGTAGTGAAAAACTGTTTTTT

abundance: once
j_gene: TRBJ2-1
d_gene: -
v_gene: TRBV6-1
CDR3aa: CASRALDYNEQFF
CDR3nt: TGTGCCAGCAGAGCATTAGACTACAATGAGCAGTTCTTC

abundance: few
j_gene: TRBJ1-1
d_gene: -
v_gene: TRBV19
CDR3aa: CASSPQGTEAFF
CDR3nt: TGTGCCAGTAGCCCTCAGGGGACTGAAGCTTTCTTT

abundance: -
j_gene: TRBJ2-5
d_gene: TRBD1
v_gene: TRBV29-1
CDR3aa: CSVLRDRGETQYF
CDR3nt: TGCAGCGTTCTGAGGGACAGGGGAGAGACCCAGTACTTC

abundance: -
j_gene: TRBJ2-1
d_gene: TRBD2
v_gene: TRBV11-2
CDR3aa: CASSSLYQTSGYNEQFF
CDR3nt: TGTGCCAGCAGCTCTCTATATCAGACTAGCGGGTACAATGAGCAGTTCTTC

abundance: once
j_gene: TRBJ1-1
d_gene: -
v_gene: TRBV5-1
CDR3aa: CASSLGGPGQLNTEAFF
CDR3nt: TGCGCCAGCAGCTTGGGAGGTCCCGGACAGCTGAACACTGAAGCTTTCTTT

abundance: -
j_gene: TRBJ2-5
d_gene: -
v_gene: TRBV6-5
CDR3aa: CASSYGGRSLAYTQYF
CDR3nt: TGTGCCAGCAGTTACGGTGGGAGGTCGCTAGCTTACACCCAGTACTTC

abundance: -
j_gene: TRBJ2-7
d_gene: TRBD2
v_gene: TRBV30
CDR3aa: CAWQWPSAGGPVDEQYF
CDR3nt: TGTGCCTGGCAGTGGCCTTCAGCGGGAGGGCCGGTGGACGAGCAGTACTTC

abundance: -
j_gene: TRBJ2-1
d_gene: -
v_gene: TRBV12-5
CDR3aa: CASGFSPGLDEQFF
CDR3nt: TGTGCTAGTGGTTTTTCCCCCGGGTTGGATGAGCAGTTCTTC

abundance: few
j_gene: TRBJ1-6
d_gene: TRBD1
v_gene: TRBV7-8
CDR3aa: CASSKRQGINNSPLHF
CDR3nt: TGTGCCAGCAGCAAACGACAGGGTATTAATAATTCACCCCTCCACTTT

abundance: -
j_gene: TRBJ1-2
d_gene: TRBD1
v_gene: TRBV13
CDR3aa: CASSLGRQGMGYGYTF
CDR3nt: TGTGCCAGCAGCTTAGGTCGACAGGGGATGGGCTATGGCTACACCTTC

abundance: -
j_gene: TRBJ2-3
d_gene: -
v_gene: TRBV4-1
CDR3aa: CASSQGGFTDTQYF
CDR3nt: TGCGCCAGCAGCCAAGGTGGCTTTACAGATACGCAGTATTTT

abundance: -
j_gene: TRBJ2-3
d_gene: TRBD2
v_gene: TRBV7-8
CDR3aa: CASSTGTSSSRGDTQYF
CDR3nt: TGTGCCAGCAGCACCGGGACTAGCTCATCACGGGGAGATACGCAGTATTTT

abundance: -
j_gene: TRBJ2-1
d_gene: TRBD2
v_gene: TRBV7-2
CDR3aa: CASSPGLARGKEQFF
CDR3nt: TGTGCCAGCAGTCCCGGACTAGCGAGGGGGAAGGAGCAGTTCTTC

abundance: -
j_gene: TRBJ1-1
d_gene: TRBD1
v_gene: TRBV28
CDR3aa: CAISDLWDRLNTEAFF
CDR3nt: TGTGCCATCAGTGACCTGTGGGACAGGCTGAACACTGAAGCTTTCTTT

abundance: -
j_gene: TRBJ2-2
d_gene: TRBD1
v_gene: TRBV4-1
CDR3aa: CASSQAPGQALGGPNTGELFF
CDR3nt: TGCGCCAGCAGCCAAGCCCCGGGACAGGCGTTAGGGGGTCCGAACACCGGGGAGCTGTTTTTT

abundance: -
j_gene: TRBJ2-7
d_gene: TRBD2
v_gene: TRBV4-1
CDR3aa: CASSQAGVGYEQYF
CDR3nt: TGCGCCAGCAGCCAGGCGGGAGTGGGGTACGAGCAGTACTTC

abundance: -
j_gene: TRBJ2-3
d_gene: -
v_gene: TRBV30
CDR3aa: CAWSGRSTDTQYF
CDR3nt: TGTGCCTGGAGTGGGAGGAGCACAGATACGCAGTATTTT

abundance: -
j_gene: TRBJ1-2
d_gene: TRBD1
v_gene: TRBV6-1
CDR3aa: CASTRQGVRDGYTF
CDR3nt: TGTGCCAGCACCCGACAGGGAGTACGAGATGGCTACACCTTC

abundance: -
j_gene: TRBJ2-7
d_gene: TRBD1
v_gene: TRBV7-9
CDR3aa: CASSFGDRGYEQYF
CDR3nt: TGTGCCAGCAGCTTTGGAGACAGGGGCTACGAGCAGTACTTC

abundance: -
j_gene: TRBJ2-7
d_gene: TRBD2
v_gene: TRBV5-1
CDR3aa: CASSFTREGSYEQYF
CDR3nt: TGCGCCAGCAGCTTCACGCGGGAGGGTAGCTACGAGCAGTACTTC

abundance: -
j_gene: TRBJ2-2
d_gene: TRBD2
v_gene: TRBV4-1
CDR3aa: CASSGGLARLIGELFF
CDR3nt: TGCGCCAGCAGCGGGGGACTAGCGCGATTAATCGGGGAGCTGTTTTTT

abundance: few
j_gene: TRBJ2-1
d_gene: -
v_gene: TRBV6-5
CDR3aa: CASSYSWQVNEQFF
CDR3nt: TGTGCCAGCAGTTACTCGTGGCAGGTCAATGAGCAGTTCTTC

abundance: -
j_gene: TRBJ1-1
d_gene: -
v_gene: TRBV30
CDR3aa: CAFEQGANTEAFF
CDR3nt: TGTGCCTTCGAACAGGGCGCTAACACTGAAGCTTTCTTT

abundance: once
j_gene: TRBJ2-3
d_gene: TRBD2
v_gene: TRBV27
CDR3aa: CASSPRRRLAGGETDTQYF
CDR3nt: TGTGCCAGCAGTCCGAGACGTCGACTAGCGGGAGGGGAGACAGATACGCAGTATTTT

abundance: few
j_gene: TRBJ1-1
d_gene: -
v_gene: TRBV6-5
CDR3aa: CASSYSSGGAEAFF
CDR3nt: TGTGCCAGCAGTTACTCAAGCGGGGGTGCAGAAGCTTTCTTT

abundance: -
j_gene: TRBJ2-3
d_gene: -
v_gene: TRBV11-2
CDR3aa: CASSLDSGTDTQYF
CDR3nt: TGTGCCAGCAGCTTAGATAGCGGCACAGATACGCAGTATTTT

abundance: -
j_gene: TRBJ1-2
d_gene: TRBD1
v_gene: TRBV19
CDR3aa: CARKEGPGTGKGRSPF
CDR3nt: TGTGCCAGAAAAGAGGGCCCCGGGACAGGGAAGGGTAGATCGCCGTTC

abundance: once
j_gene: TRBJ2-7
d_gene: -
v_gene: TRBV7-2
CDR3aa: CASSLGREQYF
CDR3nt: TGTGCCAGCAGCTTAGGTCGGGAGCAGTACTTC